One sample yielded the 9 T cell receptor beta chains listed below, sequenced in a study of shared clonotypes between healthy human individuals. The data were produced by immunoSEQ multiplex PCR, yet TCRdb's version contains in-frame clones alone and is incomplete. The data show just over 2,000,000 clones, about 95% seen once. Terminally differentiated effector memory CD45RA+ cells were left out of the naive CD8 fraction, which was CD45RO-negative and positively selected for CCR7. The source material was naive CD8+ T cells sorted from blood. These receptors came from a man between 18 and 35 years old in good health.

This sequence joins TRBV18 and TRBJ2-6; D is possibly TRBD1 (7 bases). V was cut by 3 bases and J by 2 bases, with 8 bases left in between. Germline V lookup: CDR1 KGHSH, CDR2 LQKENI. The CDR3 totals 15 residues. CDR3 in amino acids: CASSPRGAGANVLTF. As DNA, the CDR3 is TGTGCCAGCTCACCCAGGGGGGCTGGGGCCAACGTCCTGACTTTC.

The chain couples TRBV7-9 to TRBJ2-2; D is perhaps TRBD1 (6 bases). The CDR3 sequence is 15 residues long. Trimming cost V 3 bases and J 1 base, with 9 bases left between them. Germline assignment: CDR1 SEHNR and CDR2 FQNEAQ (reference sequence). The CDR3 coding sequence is TGTGCCAGCAGCTTCTGGGACAAGAACACCGGGGAGCTGTTTTTT. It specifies CASSFWDKNTGELFF.

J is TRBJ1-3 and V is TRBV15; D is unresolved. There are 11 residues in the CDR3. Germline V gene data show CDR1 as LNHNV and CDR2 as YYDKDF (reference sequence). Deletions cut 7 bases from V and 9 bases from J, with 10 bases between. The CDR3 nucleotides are TGTGCCACCAACTCCGGAGGCACCATATATTTT. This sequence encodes CATNSGGTIYF.

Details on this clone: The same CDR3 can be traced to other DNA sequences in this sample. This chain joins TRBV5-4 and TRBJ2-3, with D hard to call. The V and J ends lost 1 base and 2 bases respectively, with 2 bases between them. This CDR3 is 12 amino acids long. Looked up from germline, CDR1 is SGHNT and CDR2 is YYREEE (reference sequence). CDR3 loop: CASSLLTDTQYF. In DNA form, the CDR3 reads TGTGCCAGCAGCTTGCTCACAGATACGCAGTATTTT. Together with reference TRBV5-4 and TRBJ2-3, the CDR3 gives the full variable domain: ETGVTQSPTHLIKTRGQQVTLRCSSQSGHNTVSWYQQALGQGPQFIFQYYREEENGRGNFPPRFSGLQFPNYSSELNVNALELDDSALYLCASSLLTDTQYFGPGTRLTVL.

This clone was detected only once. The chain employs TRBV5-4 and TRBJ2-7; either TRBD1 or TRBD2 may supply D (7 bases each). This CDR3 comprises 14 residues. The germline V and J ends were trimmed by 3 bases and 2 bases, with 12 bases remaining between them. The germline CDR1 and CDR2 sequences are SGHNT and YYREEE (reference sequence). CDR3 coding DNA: TGTGCCAGCAGCTGGGAGGGGGCAACCTACGAGCAGTACTTC. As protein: CASSWEGATYEQYF. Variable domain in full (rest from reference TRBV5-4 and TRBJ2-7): ETGVTQSPTHLIKTRGQQVTLRCSSQSGHNTVSWYQQALGQGPQFIFQYYREEENGRGNFPPRFSGLQFPNYSSELNVNALELDDSALYLCASSWEGATYEQYFGPGTRLTVT.

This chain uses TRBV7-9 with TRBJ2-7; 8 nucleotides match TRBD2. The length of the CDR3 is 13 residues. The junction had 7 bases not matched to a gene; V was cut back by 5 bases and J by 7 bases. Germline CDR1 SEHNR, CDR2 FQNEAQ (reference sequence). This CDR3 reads CASSPGPGGEQYF. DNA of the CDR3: TGTGCCAGCAGCCCCGGACCGGGAGGGGAGCAGTACTTC.

CDR3 coding DNA: TGTGCCAGCAGCGTAGAGGGACAGGGGGCTGTCACAGATACGCAGTATTTT. The encoded protein is CASSVEGQGAVTDTQYF. This chain uses TRBV9 with TRBJ2-3, with TRBD1 matching over 12 bases. Trimming took 0 bases from V and 2 from J; bases not matched to a gene: 4. Germline CDR1 SGDLS, CDR2 YYNGEE. The CDR3 is made up of 17 amino acids.

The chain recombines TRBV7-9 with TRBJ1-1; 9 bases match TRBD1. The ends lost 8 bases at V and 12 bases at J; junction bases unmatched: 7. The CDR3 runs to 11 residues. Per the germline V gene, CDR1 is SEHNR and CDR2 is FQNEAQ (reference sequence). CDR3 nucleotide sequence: TGTGCCAGCCAAACCGGGACAGGGTCTTTCTTT. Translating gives CASQTGTGSFF.

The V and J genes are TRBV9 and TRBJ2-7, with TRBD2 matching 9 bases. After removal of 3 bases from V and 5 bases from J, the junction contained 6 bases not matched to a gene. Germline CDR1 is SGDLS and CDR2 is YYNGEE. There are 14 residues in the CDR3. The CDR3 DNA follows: TGTGCCAGCAGCGGGATAGCGGGGGTCGACGAGCAGTACTTC. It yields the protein CASSGIAGVDEQYF. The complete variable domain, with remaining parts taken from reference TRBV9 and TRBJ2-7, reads DSGVTQTPKHLITATGQRVTLRCSPRSGDLSVYWYQQSLDQGLQFLIQYYNGEERAKGNILERFSAQQFPDLHSELNLSSLELGDSALYFCASSGIAGVDEQYFGPGTRLTVT.